This is a list of T cell receptor beta chains from one sample in a study of blood T cell repertoires in COVID-19. Generated by immunoSEQ multiplex PCR, the TCRdb table keeps only in-frame clones and is missing some. The sample holds 200,000 to 300,000 clones, 88% seen once. Material for sequencing was peripheral blood. These receptors originate from a woman aged 25 to 39 with acute or convalescent COVID-19. CDR3s include the opening cysteine and the closing phenylalanine or tryptophan. The order of the fields is J gene, V gene, D gene, clone size, CDR3 protein, CDR3 DNA. D genes are given only for firm matches. Clone size appears in some rows only: once, few, many, or a class for an expanded clone.

j_gene: TRBJ1-1; v_gene: TRBV7-2; d_gene: .; abundance: .; CDR3aa: CASSPSWAFNTEAFF; CDR3nt: TGTGCCAGCAGCCCATCTTGGGCGTTCAACACTGAAGCTTTCTTT
j_gene: TRBJ1-2; v_gene: TRBV12-3/TRBV12-4; d_gene: .; abundance: .; CDR3aa: CASSPRINYGYTF; CDR3nt: TGTGCCAGCAGCCCCAGGATTAACTATGGCTACACCTTC
j_gene: TRBJ2-7; v_gene: TRBV19; d_gene: TRBD1; abundance: .; CDR3aa: CASNTGQSPYEQYF; CDR3nt: TGTGCCAGTAATACGGGACAGTCTCCCTACGAGCAGTACTTC
j_gene: TRBJ2-7; v_gene: TRBV5-1; d_gene: TRBD2; abundance: .; CDR3aa: CASSPTTSGRAASYEQYF; CDR3nt: TGCGCCAGCAGCCCGACCACTAGCGGGAGGGCCGCTTCGTACGAGCAGTACTTC
j_gene: TRBJ1-5; v_gene: TRBV19; d_gene: .; abundance: .; CDR3aa: CASSISWGRNQPQHF; CDR3nt: TGTGCCAGTAGTATCTCGTGGGGGCGCAATCAGCCCCAGCATTTT
j_gene: TRBJ1-4; v_gene: TRBV29-1; d_gene: .; abundance: .; CDR3aa: CSVQVANEKLFF; CDR3nt: TGCAGCGTACAGGTAGCTAATGAAAAACTGTTTTTT
j_gene: TRBJ2-6; v_gene: TRBV19; d_gene: .; abundance: .; CDR3aa: CASSTPRSSGANVLTF; CDR3nt: TGTGCCAGTAGTACCCCCCGGAGCTCTGGGGCCAACGTCCTGACTTTC
j_gene: TRBJ2-2; v_gene: TRBV7-9; d_gene: TRBD2; abundance: .; CDR3aa: CASSPPGRYGELFF; CDR3nt: TGTGCCAGCAGCCCCCCCGGGAGGTACGGGGAGCTGTTTTTT
j_gene: TRBJ2-7; v_gene: TRBV19; d_gene: .; abundance: .; CDR3aa: CASTLTPTRPYEQYF; CDR3nt: TGTGCCAGTACCCTTACCCCCACTAGGCCATACGAGCAGTACTTC
j_gene: TRBJ2-7; v_gene: TRBV19; d_gene: .; abundance: .; CDR3aa: CASSSTPTFSYEQYF; CDR3nt: TGTGCCAGTAGCTCGACTCCAACCTTTTCCTACGAGCAGTACTTC
j_gene: TRBJ2-1; v_gene: TRBV18; d_gene: .; abundance: .; CDR3aa: CASSLREPYNEQFF; CDR3nt: TGTGCCAGCTCACTCCGGGAGCCCTACAATGAGCAGTTCTTC
j_gene: TRBJ2-5; v_gene: TRBV7-9; d_gene: TRBD2; abundance: .; CDR3aa: CASSPPGSGSKETQYF; CDR3nt: TGTGCCAGCAGCCCGCCAGGTAGCGGGAGCAAAGAGACCCAGTACTTC
j_gene: TRBJ2-7; v_gene: TRBV4-2; d_gene: .; abundance: .; CDR3aa: CASSQASLVSYEQYF; CDR3nt: TGTGCCAGCAGCCAGGCATCCTTGGTTTCCTACGAGCAGTACTTC
j_gene: TRBJ1-2; v_gene: TRBV19; d_gene: TRBD1; abundance: .; CDR3aa: CASNTPGQGVYGYTF; CDR3nt: TGTGCCAGTAACACCCCGGGACAGGGTGTCTATGGCTACACCTTC
j_gene: TRBJ2-1; v_gene: TRBV29-1; d_gene: TRBD2; abundance: .; CDR3aa: CSDRTSGHYNEQFF; CDR3nt: TGCAGCGACCGGACTAGCGGACACTACAATGAGCAGTTCTTC
j_gene: TRBJ1-2; v_gene: TRBV29-1; d_gene: .; abundance: .; CDR3aa: CSVGTPERYTF; CDR3nt: TGCAGCGTTGGAACTCCCGAACGCTACACCTTC
j_gene: TRBJ1-2; v_gene: TRBV10-3; d_gene: .; abundance: .; CDR3aa: CAISESGSHGYTF; CDR3nt: TGTGCCATCAGTGAGTCCGGGTCCCATGGCTACACCTTC
j_gene: TRBJ1-4; v_gene: TRBV5-1; d_gene: .; abundance: .; CDR3aa: CASSDAGRRNEKLFF; CDR3nt: TGCGCCAGCAGCGACGCGGGCCGGCGGAATGAAAAACTGTTTTTT
j_gene: TRBJ2-5; v_gene: TRBV9; d_gene: TRBD2; abundance: .; CDR3aa: CASSVGGGELETQYF; CDR3nt: TGTGCCAGCAGCGTAGGGGGAGGGGAATTAGAGACCCAGTACTTC
j_gene: TRBJ1-4; v_gene: TRBV9; d_gene: .; abundance: .; CDR3aa: CASSERTGNNEKLFF; CDR3nt: TGTGCCAGCAGCGAGCGAACAGGGAATAATGAAAAACTGTTTTTT
j_gene: TRBJ2-1; v_gene: TRBV30; d_gene: .; abundance: .; CDR3aa: CAWSVPGWEQFF; CDR3nt: TGTGCCTGGAGTGTTCCCGGGTGGGAGCAGTTCTTC
j_gene: TRBJ1-5; v_gene: TRBV4-1; d_gene: .; abundance: .; CDR3aa: CASSQDWEQPQHF; CDR3nt: TGCGCCAGCAGCCAAGATTGGGAGCAGCCCCAGCATTTT
j_gene: TRBJ2-7; v_gene: TRBV24-1; d_gene: .; abundance: once; CDR3aa: CATSDEGVGYEQYF; CDR3nt: TGTGCCACCAGTGATGAGGGGGTTGGGTACGAGCAGTACTTC
j_gene: TRBJ1-2; v_gene: TRBV20-1; d_gene: .; abundance: once; CDR3aa: CSASSGFGYTF; CDR3nt: TGCAGTGCTAGTTCGGGGTTTGGCTACACCTTC
j_gene: TRBJ1-1; v_gene: TRBV3-1/TRBV3-2; d_gene: .; abundance: .; CDR3aa: CASTSTVRGSTEAFF; CDR3nt: TGTGCCAGCACCTCGACGGTTCGGGGGAGCACTGAAGCTTTCTTT
j_gene: TRBJ2-7; v_gene: TRBV5-6; d_gene: .; abundance: .; CDR3aa: CASSFRSRSYEQYF; CDR3nt: TGTGCCAGCAGCTTCCGATCGCGGAGTTACGAGCAGTACTTC
j_gene: TRBJ2-6; v_gene: TRBV7-6; d_gene: .; abundance: .; CDR3aa: CASSTAVAHATSSGANVLTF; CDR3nt: TGTGCCAGCAGCACAGCGGTGGCCCACGCGACCAGCTCTGGGGCCAACGTCCTGACTTTC
j_gene: TRBJ2-3; v_gene: TRBV10-3; d_gene: .; abundance: .; CDR3aa: CAIRPGPGTDTQYF; CDR3nt: TGTGCCATCAGGCCCGGGCCGGGGACAGATACGCAGTATTTT
j_gene: TRBJ2-5; v_gene: TRBV6-2/TRBV6-3; d_gene: TRBD2; abundance: .; CDR3aa: CASSYRRGTSGAQETQYF; CDR3nt: TGTGCCAGCAGTTACCGACGAGGGACTAGCGGAGCCCAAGAGACCCAGTACTTC
j_gene: TRBJ2-1; v_gene: TRBV5-6; d_gene: .; abundance: .; CDR3aa: CASSWGETYNEQFF; CDR3nt: TGTGCCAGCAGCTGGGGCGAGACCTACAATGAGCAGTTCTTC
j_gene: TRBJ2-2; v_gene: TRBV7-2; d_gene: .; abundance: few; CDR3aa: CASSLGGRANTGELFF; CDR3nt: TGTGCCAGCAGCTTAGGTGGGCGGGCGAACACCGGGGAGCTGTTTTTT
j_gene: TRBJ2-1; v_gene: TRBV5-4; d_gene: TRBD2; abundance: .; CDR3aa: CASSLARRARLAGVDNEQFF; CDR3nt: TGTGCCAGCAGCTTGGCCCGGAGGGCCCGGCTAGCGGGAGTCGACAATGAGCAGTTCTTC
j_gene: TRBJ2-2; v_gene: TRBV4-3; d_gene: TRBD1; abundance: once; CDR3aa: CASSRIRDRATGELFF; CDR3nt: TGCGCCAGCAGCCGCATCCGGGACAGGGCCACCGGGGAGCTGTTTTTT
j_gene: TRBJ2-2; v_gene: TRBV10-2; d_gene: .; abundance: .; CDR3aa: CASSDSEQPGELFF; CDR3nt: TGCGCCAGCAGTGATTCGGAGCAACCCGGGGAGCTGTTTTTT
j_gene: TRBJ2-7; v_gene: TRBV14; d_gene: TRBD2; abundance: .; CDR3aa: CASSQAPRLAGNNRKYF; CDR3nt: TGTGCCAGCAGCCAAGCCCCAAGACTAGCGGGGAATAACAGGAAGTACTTC
j_gene: TRBJ2-1; v_gene: TRBV6-5; d_gene: .; abundance: .; CDR3aa: CASSYLQTSNEQFF; CDR3nt: TGTGCCAGCAGTTACCTCCAGACTAGCAATGAGCAGTTCTTC
j_gene: TRBJ1-2; v_gene: TRBV19; d_gene: TRBD1; abundance: .; CDR3aa: CASKDRNPNYGYTF; CDR3nt: TGTGCCAGTAAGGACAGGAATCCTAACTATGGCTACACCTTC
j_gene: TRBJ2-1; v_gene: TRBV19; d_gene: TRBD1; abundance: .; CDR3aa: CASSIYGQGNNEQFF; CDR3nt: TGTGCCAGTAGTATTTACGGACAGGGAAACAATGAGCAGTTCTTC
j_gene: TRBJ2-7; v_gene: TRBV6-2/TRBV6-3; d_gene: .; abundance: .; CDR3aa: CASSTQAIHEQYF; CDR3nt: TGTGCCAGCAGTACACAAGCGATCCACGAGCAGTACTTC
j_gene: TRBJ2-1; v_gene: TRBV18; d_gene: TRBD2; abundance: .; CDR3aa: CASSRASGLAINNEQFF; CDR3nt: TGTGCCAGCTCACGAGCATCGGGACTAGCGATAAACAATGAGCAGTTCTTC
j_gene: TRBJ1-3; v_gene: TRBV4-2; d_gene: .; abundance: .; CDR3aa: CASSQDRQISGNTIYF; CDR3nt: TGTGCCAGCAGCCAAGATCGACAGATCTCTGGAAACACCATATATTTT
j_gene: TRBJ2-1; v_gene: TRBV6-1; d_gene: TRBD2; abundance: .; CDR3aa: CASSEGGGLADNEQFF; CDR3nt: TGTGCCAGCAGTGAAGGCGGGGGACTAGCGGACAATGAGCAGTTCTTC
j_gene: TRBJ1-1; v_gene: TRBV7-2; d_gene: TRBD1; abundance: .; CDR3aa: CASSLGAGGTEAFF; CDR3nt: TGTGCCAGCAGCTTAGGGGCAGGGGGAACTGAAGCTTTCTTT
j_gene: TRBJ2-7; v_gene: TRBV12-5; d_gene: TRBD2; abundance: .; CDR3aa: CASGLASLAGEAYEQYF; CDR3nt: TGTGCTAGTGGTTTGGCCTCCCTAGCGGGAGAGGCCTACGAGCAGTACTTC
j_gene: TRBJ2-2; v_gene: TRBV18; d_gene: TRBD2; abundance: .; CDR3aa: CASSPPAGVSGELFF; CDR3nt: TGTGCCAGCTCACCACCGGCGGGAGTGTCCGGGGAGCTGTTTTTT
j_gene: TRBJ2-7; v_gene: TRBV11-2; d_gene: TRBD2; abundance: .; CDR3aa: CASSLDRAGGTYEQYF; CDR3nt: TGTGCCAGCAGCTTAGATCGGGCGGGAGGAACCTACGAGCAGTACTTC
j_gene: TRBJ2-2; v_gene: TRBV29-1; d_gene: TRBD1; abundance: .; CDR3aa: CSVRRDRVGTGELFF; CDR3nt: TGCAGCGTTAGACGTGACAGGGTGGGAACCGGGGAGCTGTTTTTT
j_gene: TRBJ2-1; v_gene: TRBV12-5; d_gene: TRBD1; abundance: few; CDR3aa: CASGLPTGTGNNEQFF; CDR3nt: TGTGCTAGTGGTTTGCCCACCGGGACAGGGAACAATGAGCAGTTCTTC
j_gene: TRBJ1-2; v_gene: TRBV6-1; d_gene: .; abundance: .; CDR3aa: CASSEVGERRYGYTF; CDR3nt: TGTGCCAGCAGTGAAGTCGGGGAAAGGAGATATGGCTACACCTTC
j_gene: TRBJ2-7; v_gene: TRBV24-1; d_gene: .; abundance: .; CDR3aa: CATSQTGSYEQYF; CDR3nt: TGTGCCACCAGCCAGACAGGTTCCTACGAACAGTACTTC